A selection of T cell receptor beta chains follows, all from one sample in a study of blood T cell repertoires in COVID-19. Profiling relied on immunoSEQ multiplex PCR, and the TCRdb table lists in-frame clones only, not all of them. The sample gives approximately 110,000 clones, over 60% of which show up once; roughly 4.7% is in the top ten. Sequenced: peripheral blood. All receptors derive from a human donor in a cohort sampled during active or convalescent COVID-19. The CDR3 runs from the conserved cysteine through the conserved F or W. The order of the fields is V gene, D gene, clone size, J gene, CDR3 protein, CDR3 DNA. D genes are given only for firm matches. Not every row has a clone size; where given, it reads once, few, many or a size class.

V: TRBV19; D: NA; size: NA; J: TRBJ1-2; CDR3: CASSIDLVRTALGTF; DNA: TGTGCCAGTAGTATAGATCTCGTCCGGACAGCTCTCGGCACCTTC
V: TRBV6-5; D: NA; size: few; J: TRBJ1-2; CDR3: CASSLNRDKSNYGYTF; DNA: TGTGCCAGCAGTTTAAATCGGGACAAATCTAACTATGGCTACACCTTC
V: TRBV11-2; D: NA; size: NA; J: TRBJ2-7; CDR3: CASSPRGQLPGYEQYF; DNA: TGTGCCAGCAGCCCGCGGGGACAGTTGCCCGGCTACGAGCAGTACTTC
V: TRBV10-3; D: TRBD1; size: NA; J: TRBJ1-1; CDR3: CAISKTGGWGAFF; DNA: TGTGCCATCAGTAAGACAGGGGGCTGGGGAGCTTTCTTT
V: TRBV5-1; D: NA; size: NA; J: TRBJ2-5; CDR3: CASRYNQETQYF; DNA: TGCGCCAGCAGATACAACCAAGAGACCCAGTACTTC
V: TRBV2; D: NA; size: NA; J: TRBJ1-2; CDR3: CASSAGYGYTF; DNA: TGTGCCAGCAGTGCGGGGTACGGCTACACCTTC
V: TRBV7-8; D: TRBD2; size: NA; J: TRBJ2-1; CDR3: CASSELLAGLPNEQFF; DNA: TGTGCCAGCAGCGAGCTACTAGCGGGATTACCGAATGAGCAGTTCTTC
V: TRBV19; D: NA; size: once; J: TRBJ2-3; CDR3: CASSIPTHPAGEPDTQYF; DNA: TGTGCCAGTAGTATCCCGACCCACCCGGCAGGGGAACCAGATACGCAGTATTTT
V: TRBV6-4; D: TRBD1; size: NA; J: TRBJ1-2; CDR3: CASSDSYRGITSHGYTF; DNA: TGTGCCAGCAGTGACTCATACAGGGGTATTACGTCCCATGGCTACACCTTC
V: TRBV27; D: TRBD1; size: NA; J: TRBJ1-1; CDR3: CASSLSARGRLNTEAFF; DNA: TGTGCCAGCAGTTTATCGGCCAGGGGGCGATTGAACACTGAAGCTTTCTTT
V: TRBV3-1/TRBV3-2; D: NA; size: many; J: TRBJ2-3; CDR3: CASSGSNRDRVTQYF; DNA: TGTGCCAGCAGTGGTTCGAACAGGGATCGGGTTACGCAGTATTTT
V: TRBV13; D: TRBD1; size: NA; J: TRBJ1-2; CDR3: CASSPTDYSGQGDGYTF; DNA: TGTGCCAGCAGCCCCACGGACTACTCTGGACAGGGGGATGGCTACACCTTC
V: TRBV2; D: TRBD1; size: few; J: TRBJ1-1; CDR3: CASLGQGAGPGNLNTEAFF; DNA: TGTGCCAGCCTAGGACAGGGGGCTGGTCCGGGCAATTTGAACACTGAAGCTTTCTTT
V: TRBV7-2; D: NA; size: NA; J: TRBJ2-5; CDR3: CASSSRAQGVETQYF; DNA: TGTGCCAGCAGCTCGAGAGCCCAAGGGGTCGAGACCCAGTACTTC
V: TRBV2; D: TRBD1; size: few; J: TRBJ2-7; CDR3: CASSELSIRDRGKYEQYF; DNA: TGTGCCAGCAGTGAACTAAGCATAAGAGACAGGGGTAAATACGAGCAGTACTTC
V: TRBV10-3; D: NA; size: NA; J: TRBJ2-7; CDR3: CAISESAAYEQYF; DNA: TGTGCCATCAGTGAGTCGGCCGCCTACGAGCAGTACTTC
V: TRBV7-9; D: TRBD2; size: NA; J: TRBJ2-1; CDR3: CASSLAGTINEQFF; DNA: TGTGCCAGCAGCTTAGCCGGGACTATAAATGAGCAGTTCTTC
V: TRBV12-3/TRBV12-4; D: NA; size: NA; J: TRBJ2-5; CDR3: CASSLPPETQYF; DNA: TGTGCCAGCAGTCTTCCCCCAGAGACCCAGTACTTC
V: TRBV2; D: NA; size: NA; J: TRBJ1-5; CDR3: CASSSRLNQPQHF; DNA: TGTGCCAGCTCCAGCAGGCTCAATCAGCCCCAGCATTTT
V: TRBV10-3; D: NA; size: NA; J: TRBJ1-2; CDR3: CAISESGGDYGYTF; DNA: TGTGCCATCAGTGAGTCAGGGGGGGACTATGGCTACACCTTC
V: TRBV25-1; D: NA; size: NA; J: TRBJ2-2; CDR3: CASRDDLAGELFF; DNA: TGTGCCAGCAGGGATGACCTAGCCGGGGAGCTGTTTTTT
V: TRBV6-6; D: TRBD1; size: NA; J: TRBJ1-2; CDR3: CASSYPTGSPGYTF; DNA: TGTGCCAGCAGTTACCCGACAGGGTCTCCTGGCTACACCTTC
V: TRBV7-9; D: NA; size: once; J: TRBJ1-4; CDR3: CASSFDPGQAEKLFF; DNA: TGTGCCAGCAGCTTTGATCCGGGACAAGCTGAAAAACTGTTTTTT
V: TRBV4-3; D: NA; size: NA; J: TRBJ1-5; CDR3: CASSQPGDNSNQPQHF; DNA: TGCGCCAGCAGCCAACCTGGGGACAATAGCAATCAGCCCCAGCATTTT
V: TRBV18; D: NA; size: NA; J: TRBJ1-5; CDR3: CASSPPGDQPQHF; DNA: TGTGCCAGCTCACCACCGGGAGATCAGCCCCAGCATTTT
V: TRBV7-2; D: NA; size: NA; J: TRBJ2-7; CDR3: CASSQNLWEQYF; DNA: TGTGCCAGCAGCCAGAATTTGTGGGAGCAGTACTTC
V: TRBV5-4; D: TRBD1; size: NA; J: TRBJ2-7; CDR3: CASSPPTGGHEQYF; DNA: TGTGCCAGCAGCCCCCCGACAGGGGGCCACGAGCAGTACTTC
V: TRBV12-3/TRBV12-4; D: NA; size: once; J: TRBJ1-1; CDR3: CASRVGGNTEAFF; DNA: TGTGCCAGCAGGGTCGGAGGGAACACTGAAGCTTTCTTT
V: TRBV19; D: NA; size: NA; J: TRBJ1-5; CDR3: CASSAAAAIYSNQPQHF; DNA: TGTGCCAGTAGTGCGGCGGCCGCTATTTATAGCAATCAGCCCCAGCATTTT
V: TRBV28; D: NA; size: NA; J: TRBJ1-1; CDR3: CASSLSWQNTEAFF; DNA: TGTGCCAGCAGTTTATCATGGCAGAACACTGAAGCTTTCTTT
V: TRBV4-3; D: NA; size: NA; J: TRBJ2-1; CDR3: CASSQDWEGVGGEQFF; DNA: TGCGCCAGCAGCCAAGATTGGGAAGGAGTAGGAGGAGAGCAGTTCTTC
V: TRBV7-9; D: NA; size: NA; J: TRBJ2-1; CDR3: CASSPTFPPTNEQFF; DNA: TGTGCCAGCAGCCCCACTTTCCCGCCCACCAATGAGCAGTTCTTC
V: TRBV4-3; D: TRBD1; size: NA; J: TRBJ2-7; CDR3: CASSRVTRDRVYEQYF; DNA: TGCGCCAGCAGCCGAGTAACCCGGGACAGGGTGTACGAGCAGTACTTC
V: TRBV7-9; D: TRBD2; size: NA; J: TRBJ2-2; CDR3: CASRKAGGPRGELFF; DNA: TGTGCCAGCAGAAAGGCGGGAGGGCCGAGAGGGGAGCTGTTTTTT
V: TRBV11-2; D: NA; size: NA; J: TRBJ1-1; CDR3: CASSLVVQTNTEAFF; DNA: TGTGCCAGCAGCTTAGTCGTACAGACGAACACTGAAGCTTTCTTT
V: TRBV7-9; D: TRBD2; size: NA; J: TRBJ2-1; CDR3: CASSELAGLLHEQFF; DNA: TGTGCCAGCAGCGAACTAGCGGGACTACTCCATGAGCAGTTCTTC
V: TRBV13; D: TRBD1; size: NA; J: TRBJ1-2; CDR3: CASSPPGTEGYGYTF; DNA: TGTGCCAGCAGCCCTCCCGGGACAGAAGGCTATGGCTACACCTTC
V: TRBV27; D: NA; size: NA; J: TRBJ2-4; CDR3: CASSLSRGKNIQYF; DNA: TGTGCCAGCAGTCTTAGTCGGGGGAAAAACATTCAGTACTTC
V: TRBV5-1; D: NA; size: NA; J: TRBJ1-5; CDR3: CASSEQGRHQPQHF; DNA: TGCGCCAGCAGCGAACAGGGTCGCCATCAGCCCCAGCATTTT
V: TRBV5-4; D: NA; size: NA; J: TRBJ2-5; CDR3: CASSLQGFPQYF; DNA: TGTGCCAGCAGCTTACAGGGATTCCCCCAGTACTTC
V: TRBV27; D: NA; size: NA; J: TRBJ2-7; CDR3: CASSFGYSSYEQYF; DNA: TGTGCCAGCAGTTTCGGCTACAGCTCCTACGAGCAGTACTTC
V: TRBV21-1; D: NA; size: NA; J: TRBJ1-5; CDR3: CASSKPMREAHLHNQPQHF; DNA: TGTGCCAGCAGCAAACCCATGAGAGAGGCCCATCTTCACAATCAGCCCCAGCATTTT